Below, 30 T cell receptor beta chains from the same sample are listed, as sequenced in a study of chemoradiotherapy in HPV16-positive cancers. The protocol was immunoSEQ multiplex PCR, while the TCRdb copy is restricted to in-frame clones and leaves out a portion. The table shows fewer than 18,000 clones, with 65% to 80% occurring only once. This specimen was taken from a patient who underwent chemoradiotherapy. These receptors all come from a human donor with HPV-associated anogenital cancer.

The chain joins TRBV4-2 to TRBJ2-4; 9 nucleotides agree with TRBD1. Germline loops: CDR1 LGHNA, CDR2 YNFKEQ. The CDR3 runs to 21 residues. After removal of 1 base from V and 2 bases from J, the junction contained 18 bases not matched to a gene. CDR3 coding DNA: TGTGCCAGCAGCCAAGTCGTTGTTTGGACAGGGGAGACGTGGACCAAAAACATTCAGTACTTC. Encoded protein: CASSQVVVWTGETWTKNIQYF.

Only a few counts were recorded for this clone. The CDR3 region has the DNA TGTGCCAGCAGTTTGGCCAGAAAGGACAGGGAGGATGGCTACACCTTC. This encodes CASSLARKDREDGYTF. The chain has TRBV28 and TRBJ1-2; 8 bases are shared with TRBD1. There are 16 residues in the CDR3. Germline V lookup: CDR1 MDHEN, CDR2 SYDVKM. The ends lost 3 bases at V and 6 bases at J; junction bases unmatched: 12.

The genes are TRBV27 and TRBJ1-1; possible D gene TRBD1, 5 bases. From germline, CDR1 is MNHEY and CDR2 SMNVEV (reference sequence). The CDR3 consists of 14 residues. The V end lost 5 bases, the J end lost 0 bases, and 10 bases lay between the germline ends. The CDR3, as DNA: TGTGCCAGCAGTCTGACGACAGTGAACACTGAAGCTTTCTTT. The encoded protein is CASSLTTVNTEAFF.

The J gene is TRBJ2-5, the V gene TRBV7-9; TRBD1 agrees at 9 bases. The length of the CDR3 is 15 residues. V lost 4 bases and J lost 4; bases outside the gene matches: 7. Germline-derived CDR1 and CDR2 are SEHNR and FQNEAQ (reference sequence). CDR3 DNA sequence: TGTGCCAGCAGCTCCAACAGGGGGCAAGGAGAGACCCAGTACTTC. Translation: CASSSNRGQGETQYF.

This rearrangement joins TRBV18 to TRBJ1-4, with D possibly TRBD1 on 6 matching bases. The germline V gene encodes CDR1 KGHSH and CDR2 LQKENI. CDR3 length equals 16 residues. The ends were cut back, 2 bases at V and 5 bases at J, with 15 bases in the middle. The CDR3 region is CASSPKATGPNEKLFF. The CDR3 DNA follows: TGTGCCAGCTCACCAAAGGCGACAGGCCCGAATGAAAAACTGTTTTTT.

V is TRBV7-9 and J is TRBJ1-1, with D hard to call. CDR1 and CDR2 (germline): SEHNR, FQNEAQ (reference sequence). Trimming stripped 3 bases from V and 10 bases from J, with 12 bases between. The CDR3 spans 12 residues. Written as DNA, the CDR3 is TGTGCCAGCAGCTTCGGGTCGGGCCGAGCTTTCTTT. As protein: CASSFGSGRAFF.

This clone was picked up a small number of times. The rearrangement joins TRBV6-6 to TRBJ2-1; possible D gene TRBD1, 5 bases. With 8 bases removed from V and 6 bases from J, the gap between germline ends came to 11 bases. Germline lookup yields CDR1 MNHNY and CDR2 SVGAGI (reference sequence). This CDR3 has 12 residues. The CDR3 reads CASGALGNEQFF. Here the CDR3 DNA reads TGTGCCAGCGGGGCATTGGGCAATGAGCAGTTCTTC.

This chain uses TRBV7-6 with TRBJ2-1; the match to TRBD2 covers 9 bases. The J segment lost 6 bases and the V segment lost 4 bases, leaving 1 base of the junction unmatched. This CDR3 has 13 residues. Germline CDR1 and CDR2: SGHVS and FNYEAQ. The CDR3 is CASSSGLANEQFF. Here the CDR3 DNA reads TGTGCCAGCAGCTCGGGACTAGCCAATGAGCAGTTCTTC.

J is TRBJ1-1 and V is TRBV4-3; D perhaps matches TRBD1 (5 bases). The V end was cut by 2 bases, the J end by 1 base, with 11 bases between. The germline CDR1 and CDR2 sequences are LGHNA and YSLEER. CDR3 length equals 15 residues. The CDR3 DNA reads TGCGCCAGCAGCCAACAAGCAGGGAGGAACACTGAAGCTTTCTTT. Encoded protein: CASSQQAGRNTEAFF.

A single count supports this clone. The V call is TRBV7-9, the J call TRBJ1-2; 12 nucleotides line up with TRBD1. The CDR3 is 17 residues long. The germline gives CDR1 SEHNR, CDR2 FQNEAQ (reference sequence). J lost 8 bases, V lost 4 bases, and 14 bases had no gene match. The CDR3 sequence is CASSSRTGQGARGGYTF. The CDR3 DNA is TGTGCCAGCAGCTCGAGAACGGGACAGGGGGCCCGAGGGGGCTACACCTTC.

This chain uses TRBV28 with TRBJ2-7, with TRBD1 identical over 9 bases. The CDR3 is 14 residues long. The trim removed 8 bases at V and 5 bases at J, leaving 10 bases unmatched. CDR1 and CDR2 (germline): MDHEN, SYDVKM. In nucleotides, the CDR3 is TGTGCCAGCTCCCTTTATGGGACAGGGAACGAGCAGTACTTC. Its protein product is CASSLYGTGNEQYF. Full variable domain (outside the CDR3, taken from reference TRBV28 and TRBJ2-7): DVKVTQSSRYLVKRTGEKVFLECVQDMDHENMFWYRQDPGLGLRLIYFSYDVKMKEKGDIPEGYSVSREKKERFSLILESASTNQTSMYLCASSLYGTGNEQYFGPGTRLTVT.

The chain joins TRBV10-3 to TRBJ2-3, with a weak D call TRBD1 (5 bases). CDR1 is ENHRY and CDR2 is SYGVKD in the germline V gene. V was pared by 2 bases and J by 3 bases, with 9 bases between. The CDR3 is 14 amino acids. CDR3 loop: CAISERGYTDTQYF. The CDR3 DNA sequence: TGTGCCATCAGTGAGAGGGGCTATACAGATACGCAGTATTTT.

The chain employs TRBV2 and TRBJ1-2; D might be TRBD1 (5 bases). Trimming left V 2 bases short and J 5 bases short, with 12 bases between. The CDR3 is 14 amino acids. The germline V gene has CDR1 SNHLY and CDR2 FYNNEI. The CDR3 protein is CASSEQGSPYGYTF. The CDR3 DNA reads TGTGCCAGCAGTGAACAGGGTTCCCCGTATGGCTACACCTTC.

The CDR3 nucleotides are TGTGCCTGGAGTCCTGACAGGGGGCGTGGAAACACCATATATTTT. As protein: CAWSPDRGRGNTIYF. V and J are TRBV30 and TRBJ1-3, with 10 bases matching TRBD1. Germline V gene sequence: CDR1 GTSNPN, CDR2 SVGIG (reference sequence). The trim removed 2 bases at V and 3 bases at J, leaving 4 bases unmatched. The length of the CDR3 is 15 residues.

The CDR3 region is CASSLQGQGLQPQHF. As DNA, the CDR3 is TGTGCCAGCAGCTTACAAGGACAGGGCTTGCAGCCCCAGCATTTT. V and J are TRBV7-2 and TRBJ1-5, with TRBD1 matching 8 bases. The CDR3 sequence is 15 residues long. V shed 2 bases and J 7 bases; nucleotides not matched to a gene: 7. Per the germline V gene, CDR1 is SGHTA and CDR2 is FQGNSA.

This chain joins TRBV6-1 and TRBJ1-2; no definite D call. Trimming removed 8 bases at V and 6 bases at J, with 10 bases between. This CDR3 contains 11 residues. CDR1 and CDR2 from the germline V gene are MNHNS and SASEGT. The CDR3 coding sequence is TGTGCCAGCGACTACAAGGATGGCTACACCTTC. Its translation: CASDYKDGYTF.

The V gene is TRBV2, the J gene TRBJ2-7; 8 nucleotides agree with TRBD1. The ends lost 2 bases at V and 6 bases at J; junction bases unmatched: 3. This CDR3 is 13 amino acids long. Germline V lookup: CDR1 SNHLY, CDR2 FYNNEI. The CDR3 DNA follows: TGTGCCAGCAGTGAACAGGGGGCTGGCGAGCAGTACTTC. Residues: CASSEQGAGEQYF.

This chain joins TRBV5-1 and TRBJ1-1; D perhaps matches TRBD1 (6 bases). The ends were cut back, 3 bases at V and 1 base at J, with 10 bases in the middle. There are 14 residues in the CDR3. Germline V gives CDR1 SGHRS, CDR2 YFSETQ. The CDR3 sequence is CASSSPQGNTEAFF. CDR3 coding DNA: TGCGCCAGCAGCTCCCCACAGGGGAACACTGAAGCTTTCTTT. The full variable domain, in which reference TRBV5-1 and TRBJ1-1 provide the parts outside the CDR3, is KAGVTQTPRYLIKTRGQQVTLSCSPISGHRSVSWYQQTPGQGLQFLFEYFSETQRNKGNFPGRFSGRQFSNSRSEMNVSTLELGDSALYLCASSSPQGNTEAFFGQGTRLTVV.

V is TRBV4-3 and J is TRBJ2-5; 11 bases line up with TRBD1. Germline assignment: CDR1 LGHNA and CDR2 YSLEER. V lost 2 bases to trimming and J lost 4 bases; unmatched junction nucleotides: 6. CDR3 length: 16 amino acids. CDR3 coding DNA: TGCGCCAGCAGCCAAAGTCCTGGACAGGGGGCAGAGACCCAGTACTTC. Translated: CASSQSPGQGAETQYF.

The chain links TRBV5-6 to TRBJ2-6, with D possibly matching TRBD2 (5 bases). Per germline, CDR1 SGHDT and CDR2 YYEEEE. The V gene lost 4 bases and the J gene lost 3 bases, with 17 bases spanning the gap. The CDR3 loop spans 17 amino acids. The CDR3 reads CASSVDWTYYGANVLTF. The CDR3 nucleotides are TGTGCCAGCAGCGTCGACTGGACTTATTATGGGGCCAACGTCCTGACTTTC.

The J gene is TRBJ2-2, the V gene TRBV5-1; 8 bases agree with TRBD2. The CDR3 has 15 amino acids. The V gene end was trimmed by 2 bases and the J gene end by 2 bases; junction bases not matched to a gene: 2. From germline, CDR1 is SGHRS and CDR2 YFSETQ. DNA for the CDR3: TGCGCCAGCAGCTTTAGCGGGGTTAACACCGGGGAGCTGTTTTTT. Translation: CASSFSGVNTGELFF.

The chain carries TRBV5-6 and TRBJ1-1, with 8 positions matching TRBD1. The V and J ends lost 0 bases and 3 bases, in that order; junction bases with no gene match: 7. CDR3 length equals 16 residues. In germline, CDR1 is SGHDT, CDR2 YYEEEE. Written as DNA, the CDR3 is TGTGCCAGCAGCTTGGCCCAGGGGGCATGGGACACTGAAGCTTTCTTT. It encodes CASSLAQGAWDTEAFF.

The chain uses TRBV2 and TRBJ2-7; D possibly corresponds to TRBD2 (6 bases). Germline V gene sequence: CDR1 SNHLY, CDR2 FYNNEI. Between the trimmed V and J ends, which lost 4 bases and 7 bases, there was a span of 14 bases. The CDR3 length is 13 residues. This CDR3 reads CASSGNQGGEQYF. CDR3 DNA sequence: TGTGCCAGCAGTGGAAATCAGGGAGGAGAGCAGTACTTC.

The chain has TRBV5-6 and TRBJ2-7; D remains ambiguous. V was shortened by 2 bases and J by 5 bases, with 20 bases between the two germline ends. The germline CDR1 and CDR2 sequences are SGHDT and YYEEEE. This CDR3 contains 16 residues. The CDR3 loop is CASSLVSNYVSNEQYF. DNA for the CDR3: TGTGCCAGCAGCTTAGTTAGTAACTATGTCTCGAACGAGCAGTACTTC.

The chain links TRBV11-1 to TRBJ2-1; 8 bases fit TRBD2. With 5 bases clipped from V and 1 base from J, the junction kept 10 bases outside the gene matches. Germline CDR1 and CDR2: SGHAT and FQDESV (reference sequence). This CDR3 region has 17 residues. This chain's CDR3 is CASSPGGAGFSYNEQFF. The DNA for the CDR3 is TGTGCCAGCAGCCCCGGGGGGGCCGGTTTTTCCTACAATGAGCAGTTCTTC. The full variable domain, its missing parts supplied by reference TRBV11-1 and TRBJ2-1, is EAEVAQSPRYKITEKSQAVAFWCDPISGHATLYWYRQILGQGPELLVQFQDESVVDDSQLPKDRFSAERLKGVDSTLKIQPAELGDSAMYLCASSPGGAGFSYNEQFFGPGTRLTVL.

The V and J genes are TRBV5-4 and TRBJ2-1; 11 nucleotides match TRBD2. Germline CDR1 reads SGHNT; CDR2 reads YYREEE (reference sequence). The CDR3 is 15 residues long. V dropped 2 bases and J dropped 4; count of bases not matched to a gene: 2. The CDR3 DNA reads as TGTGCCAGCAGCTTTAGCGGGGGGGCGTACAATGAGCAGTTCTTC. Protein: CASSFSGGAYNEQFF.

The chain joins TRBV7-2 to TRBJ2-5, with 9 bases that match TRBD2. V trimming: 5 bases; J trimming: 4 bases; junction bases outside the gene matches: 8. CDR1 is SGHTA and CDR2 is FQGNSA in the germline V gene. CDR3 length: 15 amino acids. In nucleotides, the CDR3 is TGTGCCAGCAGCAGCGGCGGGGGGGGAGGAGAGACCCAGTACTTC. Amino acid sequence: CASSSGGGGGETQYF.

This chain links TRBV6-5 with TRBJ2-7; TRBD2 agrees at 9 bases. The V gene's germline CDR1 is MNHEY and CDR2 SVGAGI. This CDR3 comprises 15 residues. The V and J ends lost 0 bases and 1 base, in that order; junction bases with no gene match: 1. CDR3 protein: CASSYSTSGSYEQYF. DNA for the CDR3: TGTGCCAGCAGTTACTCCACTAGCGGGTCCTACGAGCAGTACTTC.

J is TRBJ2-2 and V is TRBV4-2; 9 bases align to TRBD2. The CDR3 consists of 17 residues. Losses at the gene ends were 4 bases for V and 0 bases for J; bases not matched to a gene: 6. Germline CDR1 LGHNA, CDR2 YNFKEQ. The CDR3 DNA follows: TGTGCCAGCAGCCCCGGGCCTAGCGGGGCGAACACCGGGGAGCTGTTTTTT. Translated: CASSPGPSGANTGELFF.

The genes are TRBV5-1 and TRBJ1-4; D is unclear. Germline CDR1 SGHRS, CDR2 YFSETQ. This CDR3 comprises 14 residues. Trimming removed 2 bases from V and 6 bases from J, with 11 bases in between. CDR3: CASSFQPADEKLFF. The DNA of the CDR3 is TGCGCCAGCAGCTTCCAGCCCGCGGATGAAAAACTGTTTTTT.